Below, one T cell receptor (beta chain) is given with its context. This sample stems from a study of blood T cells in healthy people across ages. About the study: About one barcoded beta molecule was captured per two T cells (by template switching).

Germline-derived CDR1 and CDR2 are LNHNV and YYDKDF (reference sequence). Trimming left V 0 bases short and J 5 bases short, with 10 bases between. This CDR3 is 14 amino acids long. Together with a sample-barcoded 5' primer, a J-beta primer mix was included in a second PCR lasting roughly 7 to 11 cycles. Each CDR3 protein gets one entry after TCRdb re-called the 5' RACE reads with MiXCR. The table shows 1.5 million to 2 million distinct CDR3 sequences, with about two fifths occurring only once. The sample was blood. The TCR sequence derives from a human donor in good health. The chain combines TRBV15 with TRBJ2-5; D possibly corresponds to TRBD2 (6 bases). This CDR3 is CATSRDSGGETQYF. As DNA, the CDR3 is TGTGCCACCAGCAGAGATTCCGGAGGGGAGACCCAGTACTTC.